The 21 T cell receptor beta chains below all came from one sample that was sequenced in a study of cytomegalovirus exposure and HLA in healthy donors. A multiplex PCR was run with 60 Vbeta primers and 13 Jbeta primers. Libraries were prepared by immunoSEQ multiplex PCR; TCRdb keeps only in-frame clonotypes and omits some of them. The sample has about 170,000 clones, 77% seen once; the top ten hold approximately 3.4%. Sequenced input: PBMCs. The receptors shown here come from a female donor in good health and CMV-seronegative.

V and J are TRBV30 and TRBJ2-5; weak D call: TRBD2 (5 bases). Judging by the DNA end, TRBJ2-7 fits better; the J call may be wrong. Per the germline V gene, CDR1 is GTSNPN and CDR2 is SVGIG (reference sequence). This CDR3 is built from 12 residues. The CDR3 region has the DNA TGTGCCTGGAGTGTAGGGAGCTACGAGCAGTACTTC. It is translated as CAWSVGSYEQYF.

Of note for this clone: Compared with germline, one end of the junction differs, possibly owing to a read error. The gene calls are TRBV7-9 and TRBJ1-2; 7 nucleotides match TRBD1. CDR3 size: 13 residues. CDR1 and CDR2 from the germline V gene are SEHNR and FQNEAQ (reference sequence). The CDR3 here is CASSTFDRVLRNF. DNA of the CDR3: TGTGCCAGCAGCACATTCGACAGGGTCCTCCGGAACTTC.

The chain carries TRBV5-1 and TRBJ2-3; 7 nucleotides match TRBD1. This CDR3 is 15 amino acids long. In germline, CDR1 is SGHRS, CDR2 YFSETQ. V lost 1 base to trimming and J lost 0 bases; unmatched junction nucleotides: 2. The CDR3 nucleotides are TGCGCCAGCAGCTTGTGGACAGGAAGCACAGATACGCAGTATTTT. Protein: CASSLWTGSTDTQYF.

The chain is built from TRBV7-8 and TRBJ2-7; the D gene is possibly TRBD2 (6 bases). Germline V CDR1 and CDR2: SGHVS, FQNEAQ. The CDR3 totals 16 residues. V was trimmed by 8 bases and J by 2 bases, leaving 22 bases between them. Here the CDR3 DNA reads TGTGCCAGCCGACTATTGGGGGGATTTGCGCCCTACGAGCAGTACTTC. This gives the protein CASRLLGGFAPYEQYF.

The rearrangement joins TRBV5-6 to TRBJ2-2, with a possible D match to TRBD1 (6 bases). This CDR3 comprises 14 residues. The germline V gene has CDR1 SGHDT and CDR2 YYEEEE. V lost 0 bases and J lost 8, with 11 bases in between. CDR3 sequence (DNA): TGTGCCAGCAGCTTGGTGGACAGCTTGGGGGAGCTGTTTTTT. Translating gives CASSLVDSLGELFF. Based on the CDR3 plus reference TRBV5-6 and TRBJ2-2, the full variable domain is DAGVTQSPTHLIKTRGQQVTLRCSPKSGHDTVSWYQQALGQGPQFIFQYYEEEERQRGNFPDRFSGHQFPNYSSELNVNALLLGDSALYLCASSLVDSLGELFFGEGSRLTVL.

The chain recombines TRBV6-1 with TRBJ1-2; TRBD1 aligns across 9 bases. This CDR3 spans 14 amino acids. Germline V lookup: CDR1 MNHNS, CDR2 SASEGT. The junction had 8 bases not matched to a gene; V was cut back by 3 bases and J by 9 bases. DNA for the CDR3: TGTGCCAGCAGTGAGGCCGGGACAGGGTTACGCTACACCTTC. It encodes CASSEAGTGLRYTF.

As concerns this clone: Since no conserved phenylalanine or tryptophan closes the CDR3, a read error is the likely cause. It is unclear where the CDR3 begins or ends on the DNA, so no DNA is shown, and the CDR3 is as TCRdb lists it. This chain joins TRBV19 and TRBJ2-7; no check of the table's D call, TRBD1, against the DNA was made. Germline V gives CDR1 LNHDA, CDR2 SQIVND (reference sequence). Including both end residues, the CDR3 is 12 amino acids long. CDR3 sequence reads: CASSSGQGRPEI.

There are a few counts of this clone. V gene TRBV27 combines with J gene TRBJ2-2; the match to TRBD1 covers 7 bases. This CDR3 region has 15 residues. Germline V lookup: CDR1 MNHEY, CDR2 SMNVEV (reference sequence). V shed 5 bases, J shed 6 bases, and the junction held 9 bases outside the gene matches. In DNA form, the CDR3 reads TGTGCCAGCAGTGAAGGGACAGTTATCGCCGGGGAGCTGTTTTTT. Protein sequence: CASSEGTVIAGELFF.

This chain uses TRBV30 with TRBJ1-2; tentative D call: TRBD1 (5 bases). V was clipped by 4 bases and J by 8 bases, with 14 bases between them. The germline CDR1 and CDR2 sequences are GTSNPN and SVGIG (reference sequence). The CDR3 is 12 amino acids. The CDR3 DNA follows: TGTGCCTGGATAGGAGGGGCGGGGGGCTACACCTTC. It specifies CAWIGGAGGYTF.

The chain recombines TRBV29-1 with TRBJ1-2, with a tentative D call TRBD1 (5 bases). This CDR3 spans 14 amino acids. Trimming left V 4 bases short and J 0 bases short, with 12 bases between. Per the germline V gene, CDR1 is SQVTM and CDR2 is ANQGSEA. CDR3 protein: CSVGGSEANYGYTF. CDR3 nucleotides: TGCAGCGTTGGGGGCAGTGAAGCTAACTATGGCTACACCTTC. Based on the CDR3 plus reference TRBV29-1 and TRBJ1-2, the full variable domain is SAVISQKPSRDICQRGTSLTIQCQVDSQVTMMFWYRQQPGQSLTLIATANQGSEATYESGFVIDKFPISRPNLTFSTLTVSNMSPEDSSIYLCSVGGSEANYGYTFGSGTRLTVV.

About this clone: One end of the junction fails to match germline, which may point to a read error. The V call is TRBV7-9, the J call TRBJ1-1; D gene unclear. The CDR3 length is 12 residues. Looked up from germline, CDR1 is SEHNR and CDR2 is FQNEAQ (reference sequence). CDR3 sequence: CSSSFMNTEAFF. CDR3 coding DNA: TGTTCCAGCAGCTTTATGAACACTGAAGCTTTCTTT. Variable domain in full (rest from reference TRBV7-9 and TRBJ1-1): DTGVSQNPRHKITKRGQNVTFRCDPISEHNRLYWYRQTLGQGPEFLTYFQNEAQLEKSRLLSDRFSAERPKGSFSTLEIQRTEQGDSAMYLCSSSFMNTEAFFGQGTRLTVV.

The rearrangement joins TRBV28 to TRBJ1-3; no firm D call. V lost 4 bases, J lost 0 bases, and 10 bases lay in between. There are 15 residues in the CDR3. Germline CDR1 is MDHEN and CDR2 is SYDVKM. The DNA of the CDR3 is TGTGCCAGCAGTTCCATATTGAGCTCTGGAAACACCATATATTTT. The encoded protein is CASSSILSSGNTIYF.

The V gene is TRBV7-6, the J gene TRBJ1-2, with TRBD1 matching 8 bases. This CDR3 contains 15 residues. With 5 bases clipped from V and 8 bases from J, the junction kept 13 bases outside the gene matches. The germline CDR1 and CDR2 sequences are SGHVS and FNYEAQ. The CDR3 bases are TGTGCCAGCAGCCGATTGGCAGGGGGCGCGGAAGGCTACACCTTC. Protein: CASSRLAGGAEGYTF.

This clone was found a few times. The CDR3 loop reads CASSTYRGGEQFF. The DNA of the CDR3 is TGTGCCAGCAGTACTTACAGGGGCGGTGAGCAGTTCTTC. The chain combines TRBV7-9 with TRBJ2-1, with 7 positions matching TRBD1. V shed 6 bases, J shed 9 bases, and the junction held 8 bases outside the gene matches. Germline CDR1 SEHNR, CDR2 FQNEAQ (reference sequence). This CDR3 has 13 residues.

The chain is built from TRBV30 and TRBJ1-6; 9 bases are shared with TRBD1. The CDR3 spans 13 residues. The germline V gene encodes CDR1 GTSNPN and CDR2 SVGIG (reference sequence). Losses at the gene ends were 5 bases for V and 10 bases for J; bases not matched to a gene: 6. DNA of the CDR3: TGTGCCTGGGAGACAGGGGGATTATCACCCCTCCACTTT. Translated: CAWETGGLSPLHF.

This clone was seen just once. This chain's CDR3 is CASSWTGSQETQYF. CDR3 in DNA: TGTGCCAGCAGCTGGACAGGAAGCCAAGAGACCCAGTACTTC. V is TRBV5-4 and J is TRBJ2-5; 7 bases are a match to TRBD1. V shed 3 bases and J 1 base; nucleotides not matched to a gene: 3. The CDR3 length is 14 residues. The germline V gene encodes CDR1 SGHNT and CDR2 YYREEE (reference sequence).

In DNA form, the CDR3 reads TGTGCCAGCAGCGCCCTCTTTGGGACAGGCAATAATTCACCCCTCCACTTT. This encodes CASSALFGTGNNSPLHF. The genes are TRBV9 and TRBJ1-6, with 8 bases identical to TRBD1. Germline-derived CDR1 and CDR2 are SGDLS and YYNGEE. Trimming at V came to 3 bases and at J to 5 bases, leaving 10 bases not matched to a gene. This CDR3 has 17 amino acids.

The chain uses TRBV19 and TRBJ2-3; 8 bases map to TRBD1. Trimming cost V 6 bases and J 3 bases; bases outside gene matches: 8. Germline V gives CDR1 LNHDA, CDR2 SQIVND (reference sequence). The CDR3 spans 15 residues. The CDR3 reads CASRRTGYRTDTQYF. CDR3 bases: TGTGCCAGTAGACGGACAGGGTATAGGACAGATACGCAGTATTTT.

This clone has a single count. This chain joins TRBV4-3 and TRBJ2-7; D remains ambiguous. Looked up from germline, CDR1 is LGHNA and CDR2 is YSLEER. Trimming shortened V by 0 bases and J by 5 bases, and 11 bases separated the two germline ends. The CDR3 totals 14 residues. The CDR3 sequence is CASSQDLVPHEQYF. In DNA form, the CDR3 reads TGCGCCAGCAGCCAAGATCTAGTTCCCCACGAGCAGTACTTC.

The genes are TRBV6-1 and TRBJ2-3; 9 bases agree with TRBD2. V was pared by 0 bases and J by 7 bases, with 8 bases of the junction left unmatched. The CDR3 is 16 residues long. Germline CDR1 MNHNS, CDR2 SASEGT. The CDR3 DNA reads as TGTGCCAGCAGTGAAGCGCAGGGCGGGGGGGCCCATACGCAGTATTTT. Amino acids: CASSEAQGGGAHTQYF.

This chain connects TRBV7-9 to TRBJ1-4, with 8 nucleotides matching TRBD1. This CDR3 is built from 17 residues. V lost 5 bases and J lost 0; bases outside the gene matches: 8. Germline loops: CDR1 SEHNR, CDR2 FQNEAQ (reference sequence). The CDR3, as DNA: TGTGCCAGCAGCACACGTGGACAGGGCGCAACTAATGAAAAACTGTTTTTT. Its translation is CASSTRGQGATNEKLFF.